This T cell receptor beta chain was sequenced in a study of T cell responses to AZD1222 COVID-19 vaccine. In regard to this clone: Its matching antigen is unknown.

Only in-frame clones appear in the TCRdb table, and some are missing; sequencing was by immunoSEQ multiplex PCR. The sample lists 84,000 or so clones, roughly 87% seen once, with roughly 5.1% in the top ten. The V segment lost 4 bases and the J segment 5 bases; nucleotides outside the gene matches: 11. The CDR3 loop spans 15 amino acids. Germline V gene lookup returns CDR1 SGDLS and CDR2 YYNGEE. Overall study findings and caveats: Clonal diversity may have been underestimated in mostly white British donors. Only six AZD1222 recipients tested seropositive at baseline. Of spike-specific TCRs, nearly half reportedly target regions left unmutated in variants.

The rearrangement uses TRBV9 and TRBJ2-7, with TRBD1 identical over 8 bases. The sequences come from peripheral blood, collected on day 0 of MenACWY control vaccination. The TCR originated in an adult in good health. This CDR3 is CASSPRTGTRDEQYF. CDR3 sequence (DNA): TGTGCCAGCAGCCCCAGGACAGGGACGAGGGACGAGCAGTACTTC.